The 4 T cell receptor beta chains below come from one sample, sequenced in a study of identical twins' blood T cells. TCRdb re-called the 5' RACE reads with MiXCR, one entry per CDR3 protein. The table lists a few hundred thousand distinct CDR3 sequences, over 25% of them singletons, with about 6% in the top ten. The source material was PBMCs. The receptors were sampled from a woman aged 18-55 years in good health.

Worth noting for this clonotype: Sequence at one end of the junction differs from germline and may be a read error. The V and J genes are TRBV7-8 and TRBJ1-2; D perhaps matches TRBD1 (6 bases). This CDR3 spans 15 amino acids. CDR1 SGHVS and CDR2 FQNEAQ come from the germline V gene. The CDR3 region is CASSSQGMTNYGDTF. The CDR3 DNA reads TGTGCCAGCAGCTCTCAGGGGATGACTAACTATGGCGACACCTTC.

This clonotype was picked up many times. V is TRBV29-1 and J is TRBJ1-1, with D possibly matching TRBD1 (5 bases). Trimming took off 1 base at V and 9 bases at J, with 15 bases between the two ends. Germline V gene lookup returns CDR1 SQVTM and CDR2 ANQGSEA. The CDR3 loop spans 13 amino acids. CDR3 nucleotides: TGCAGCGTTGAAGTGGGCGGGGGAGGGAAAGCTTTCTTT. This gives the protein CSVEVGGGGKAFF.

The table lists this clonotype with a few counts. V is TRBV18 and J is TRBJ2-3, with a weak D call TRBD1 (6 bases). V was pared by 5 bases and J by 3 bases, with 18 bases between. The CDR3 loop spans 16 amino acids. Germline V CDR1 and CDR2: KGHSH, LQKENI. Here the CDR3 reads CASSTPRAGETDTQYF. CDR3 coding DNA: TGTGCCAGCTCAACCCCGAGGGCAGGGGAAACAGATACGCAGTATTTT.

This clonotype was detected a few times. The genes are TRBV10-3 and TRBJ1-2; D remains ambiguous. From germline, CDR1 is ENHRY and CDR2 SYGVKD. The CDR3 runs 14 residues. The germline V and J ends were trimmed by 2 bases and 6 bases, with 13 bases remaining between them. CDR3 sequence: CAISEAAGYDGYTF. The CDR3 DNA reads TGTGCCATCAGTGAGGCCGCCGGGTATGATGGCTACACCTTC.